A selection of T cell receptor beta chains follows, all from one sample in a study of molecular identifiers for immune sequencing clone quantification. MiXCR, run by TCRdb on the PCR reads, gives a single entry per CDR3 protein. The sample has about 640,000 distinct CDR3 sequences, roughly 21% seen once. Sequencing was performed on naive CD8+ T cells from blood, with Jurkat cell RNA spiked in. These receptors came from a human donor in good health. Some libraries in this study had Jurkat cell RNA spiked in. Both conserved end residues are part of each CDR3. Each record gives: clone size, D gene, J gene, V gene, CDR3 protein, CDR3 DNA. A D gene is named only where the DNA matches it firmly. Clone size is not always given. Where it is, it says once, few, many or a class for expanded clones.

size: -; D: TRBD2; J: TRBJ2-3; V: TRBV6-2/TRBV6-3; CDR3: CASSYYASGSTDTQYF; DNA: TGTGCCAGCAGTTATTACGCTAGCGGAAGCACAGATACGCAGTATTTT
size: -; D: TRBD1; J: TRBJ2-3; V: TRBV11-3; CDR3: CASSLGQGVGDTQYF; DNA: TGTGCCAGCAGCTTAGGACAGGGGGTGGGAGATACGCAGTATTTT
size: many; D: -; J: TRBJ1-1; V: TRBV19; CDR3: CASSPMEWTEAFF; DNA: TGTGCCAGCTCGCCCATGGAATGGACTGAAGCTTTCTTT
size: many; D: -; J: TRBJ1-1; V: TRBV10-2; CDR3: CASGFGTEAFF; DNA: TGCGCCAGCGGGTTTGGCACTGAAGCTTTCTTT
size: many; D: TRBD1; J: TRBJ1-2; V: TRBV28; CDR3: CASSQALGQGDFPNYGYTF; DNA: TGTGCCAGCAGTCAAGCCCTCGGACAGGGGGACTTCCCTAACTATGGCTACACCTTC
size: few; D: -; J: TRBJ2-1; V: TRBV4-2; CDR3: CASSQGGEYSEQFF; DNA: TGTGCCAGCAGCCAAGGGGGGGAGTACAGTGAGCAGTTCTTC
size: many; D: -; J: TRBJ1-3; V: TRBV28; CDR3: CASRPDRNSGNTIYF; DNA: TGTGCCAGCAGACCTGACAGAAACTCTGGAAACACCATATATTTT
size: few; D: TRBD1; J: TRBJ1-1; V: TRBV9; CDR3: CASSVGTDGGTEAFF; DNA: TGTGCCAGCAGCGTCGGGACAGACGGCGGGACTGAAGCTTTCTTT
size: few; D: -; J: TRBJ2-5; V: TRBV24-1; CDR3: CATSDLETQYF; DNA: TGTGCCACCAGTGATTTAGAGACCCAGTACTTC
size: -; D: TRBD1; J: TRBJ2-7; V: TRBV7-6; CDR3: CASSSGDSAYEQYF; DNA: TGTGCCAGCAGCTCAGGGGACAGTGCTTACGAGCAGTACTTC
size: many; D: -; J: TRBJ1-5; V: TRBV28; CDR3: CASSLFLSNQPQHF; DNA: TGTGCCAGCAGTTTATTTCTTAGCAATCAGCCCCAGCATTTT
size: many; D: -; J: TRBJ1-2; V: TRBV6-5; CDR3: CASSYGRPCSGEGGCGYTF; DNA: TGTGCCAGCAGTTACGGCAGGCCCTGTAGTGGGGAGGGGGGCTGTGGCTACACCTTC
size: many; D: -; J: TRBJ1-2; V: TRBV9; CDR3: CASTDSRENYGYTF; DNA: TGTGCCAGCACAGACAGTAGAGAGAACTATGGCTACACCTTC
size: many; D: -; J: TRBJ2-7; V: TRBV30; CDR3: CAWSPLGGGDYEQYF; DNA: TGTGCCTGGAGTCCCCTCGGGGGAGGAGACTACGAGCAGTACTTC
size: many; D: TRBD2; J: TRBJ2-3; V: TRBV28; CDR3: CASSSRTGLAGADTQYF; DNA: TGTGCCAGCAGTTCCCGGACGGGACTAGCGGGAGCGGATACGCAGTATTTT
size: many; D: TRBD1; J: TRBJ1-1; V: TRBV27; CDR3: CASSLRTGPVAEAFF; DNA: TGTGCCAGCAGTCTCCGGACAGGGCCTGTGGCTGAAGCTTTCTTT
size: many; D: -; J: TRBJ2-6; V: TRBV30; CDR3: CAWSVGSGANVLTF; DNA: TGTGCCTGGAGTGTGGGCTCTGGGGCCAACGTCCTGACTTTC
size: -; D: -; J: TRBJ2-7; V: TRBV20-1; CDR3: CSARQRLNYERYF; DNA: TGCAGTGCTAGACAGCGGTTAAACTACGAGCGGTACTTC